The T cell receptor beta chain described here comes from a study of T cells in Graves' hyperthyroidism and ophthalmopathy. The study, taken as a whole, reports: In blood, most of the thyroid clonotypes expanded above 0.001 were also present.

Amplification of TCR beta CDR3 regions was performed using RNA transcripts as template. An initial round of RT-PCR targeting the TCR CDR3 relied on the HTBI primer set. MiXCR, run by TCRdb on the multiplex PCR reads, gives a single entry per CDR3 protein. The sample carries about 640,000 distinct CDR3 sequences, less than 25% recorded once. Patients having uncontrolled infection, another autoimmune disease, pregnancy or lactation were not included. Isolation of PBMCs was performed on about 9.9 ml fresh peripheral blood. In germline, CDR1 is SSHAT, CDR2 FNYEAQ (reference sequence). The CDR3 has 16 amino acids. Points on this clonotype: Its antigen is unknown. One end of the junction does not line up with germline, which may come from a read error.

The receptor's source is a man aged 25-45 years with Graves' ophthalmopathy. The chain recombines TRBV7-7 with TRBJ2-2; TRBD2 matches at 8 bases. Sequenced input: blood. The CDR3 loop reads CASSPELAANTGEPFF. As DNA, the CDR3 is TGTGCTAGCAGCCCGGAACTAGCGGCGAACACCGGGGAGCCGTTTTTT.